This T cell receptor (beta chain) was recorded in a study of cytomegalovirus exposure and HLA in healthy donors. Study information: Of some 410 genotyped donors, 75% to 90% grouped in the Caucasian-associated ancestry cluster.

This PCR relied on a set of 60 Vbeta primers and 13 Jbeta primers. TCRdb's table, derived via immunoSEQ multiplex PCR, lists solely in-frame clones and lacks some. The repertoire holds around 120,000 clones, with 81% as singletons. Germline CDR1 reads SQVTM; CDR2 reads ANQGSEA. The CDR3 covers 15 residues. Trimming stripped 6 bases from V and 5 bases from J, with 20 bases between. The V gene is TRBV29-1, the J gene TRBJ1-5, with no clear D. The sample comprised PBMCs. This TCR came from a man younger than 35 in good health and CMV-seronegative. CDR3 coding DNA: TGCAGCGTGATCGTGCCAGGAACGTCATATCAGCCCCAGCATTTT. Translating it yields CSVIVPGTSYQPQHF.